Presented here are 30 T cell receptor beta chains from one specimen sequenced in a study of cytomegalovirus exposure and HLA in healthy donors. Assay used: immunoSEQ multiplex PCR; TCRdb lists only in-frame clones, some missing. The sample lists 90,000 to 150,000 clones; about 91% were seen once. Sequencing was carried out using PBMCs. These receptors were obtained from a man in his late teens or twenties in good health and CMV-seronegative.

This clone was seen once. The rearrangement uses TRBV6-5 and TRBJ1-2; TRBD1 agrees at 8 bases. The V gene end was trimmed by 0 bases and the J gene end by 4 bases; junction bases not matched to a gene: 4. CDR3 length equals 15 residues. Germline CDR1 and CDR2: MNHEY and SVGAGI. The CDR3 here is CASSYSTGAGYGYTF. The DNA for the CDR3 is TGTGCCAGCAGTTACTCGACAGGGGCTGGCTATGGCTACACCTTC.

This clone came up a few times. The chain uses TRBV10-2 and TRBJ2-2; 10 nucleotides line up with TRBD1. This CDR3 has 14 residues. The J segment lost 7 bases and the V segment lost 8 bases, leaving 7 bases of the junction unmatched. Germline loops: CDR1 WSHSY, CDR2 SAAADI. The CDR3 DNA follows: TGCGCCAGCTACGGGACAGGGGAAGGCGGGGAGCTGTTTTTT. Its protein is CASYGTGEGGELFF.

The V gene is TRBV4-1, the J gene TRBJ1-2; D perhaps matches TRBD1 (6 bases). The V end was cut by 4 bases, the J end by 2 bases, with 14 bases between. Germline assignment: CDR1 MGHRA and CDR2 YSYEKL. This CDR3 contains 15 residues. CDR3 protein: CASSPGEGGNYGYTF. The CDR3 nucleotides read TGCGCCAGCAGCCCAGGGGAGGGGGGGAACTATGGCTACACCTTC.

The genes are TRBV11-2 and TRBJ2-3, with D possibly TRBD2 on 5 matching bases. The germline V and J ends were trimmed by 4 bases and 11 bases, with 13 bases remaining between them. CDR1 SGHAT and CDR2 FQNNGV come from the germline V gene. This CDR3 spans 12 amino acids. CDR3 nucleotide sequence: TGTGCCAGCAGCTCCTCGACTACTAAGCAGTATTTT. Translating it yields CASSSSTTKQYF.

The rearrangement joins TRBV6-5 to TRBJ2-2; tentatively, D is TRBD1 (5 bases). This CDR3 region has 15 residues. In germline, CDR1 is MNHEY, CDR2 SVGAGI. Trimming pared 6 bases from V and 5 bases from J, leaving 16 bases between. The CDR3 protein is CASSRRRDGTGELFF. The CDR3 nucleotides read TGTGCCAGCAGCCGTCGCAGGGATGGAACCGGGGAGCTGTTTTTT.

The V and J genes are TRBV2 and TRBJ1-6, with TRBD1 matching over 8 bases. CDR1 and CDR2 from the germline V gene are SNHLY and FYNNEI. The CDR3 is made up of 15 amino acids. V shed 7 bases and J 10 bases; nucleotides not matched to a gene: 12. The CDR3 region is CASKRETGEESPLHF. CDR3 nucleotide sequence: TGTGCCAGCAAAAGAGAGACAGGGGAGGAATCACCCCTCCACTTT.

The CDR3 sequence is CASTIGGLTEAFF. As DNA, the CDR3 is TGTGCCAGTACCATCGGGGGGCTTACTGAAGCTTTCTTT. The J gene is TRBJ1-1, the V gene TRBV19; D perhaps matches TRBD1 (6 bases). Between the trimmed V and J ends, which lost 7 bases and 5 bases, there was a span of 14 bases. This CDR3 spans 13 amino acids. The germline gives CDR1 LNHDA, CDR2 SQIVND (reference sequence).

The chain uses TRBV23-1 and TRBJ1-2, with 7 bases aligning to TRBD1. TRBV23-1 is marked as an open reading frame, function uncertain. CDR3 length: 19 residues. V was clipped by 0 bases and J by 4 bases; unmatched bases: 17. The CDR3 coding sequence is TGCGCCAGCAGTCAATCCAGTAGAAAGGGGGCATTGCCGGCCTATGGCTACACCTTC. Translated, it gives CASSQSSRKGALPAYGYTF.

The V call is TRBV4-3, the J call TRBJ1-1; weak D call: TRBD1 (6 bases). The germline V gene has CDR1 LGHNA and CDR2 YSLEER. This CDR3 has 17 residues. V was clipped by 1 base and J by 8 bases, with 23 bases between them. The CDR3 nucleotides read TGCGCCAGCAGCCAAGGAACGGGACAAGGACCCCGGGGCGAAGCTTTCTTT. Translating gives CASSQGTGQGPRGEAFF.

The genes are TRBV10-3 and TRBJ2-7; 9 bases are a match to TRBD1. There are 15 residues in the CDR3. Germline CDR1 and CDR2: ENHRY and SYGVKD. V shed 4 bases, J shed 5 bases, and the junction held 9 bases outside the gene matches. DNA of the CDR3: TGTGCCATCAGTGCGACGACCGGGACAGGGCACGAGCAGTACTTC. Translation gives CAISATTGTGHEQYF.

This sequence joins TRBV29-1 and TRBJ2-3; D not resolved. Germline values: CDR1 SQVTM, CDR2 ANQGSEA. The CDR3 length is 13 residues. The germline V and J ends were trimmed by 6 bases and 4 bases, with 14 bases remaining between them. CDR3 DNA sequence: TGCAGCGTCGCTTTGACCGCGGCAGATACGCAGTATTTT. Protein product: CSVALTAADTQYF.

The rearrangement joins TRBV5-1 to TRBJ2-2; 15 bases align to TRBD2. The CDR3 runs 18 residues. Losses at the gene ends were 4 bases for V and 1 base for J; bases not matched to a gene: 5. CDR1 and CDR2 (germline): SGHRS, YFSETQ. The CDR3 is CASSGLAGGPRNTGELFF. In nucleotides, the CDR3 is TGCGCCAGCAGCGGACTAGCGGGAGGGCCTCGGAACACCGGGGAGCTGTTTTTT.

This chain's CDR3 is CASSESGTGVSNQPQHF. The CDR3 DNA follows: TGTGCCAGCAGTGAATCCGGGACAGGGGTTAGCAATCAGCCCCAGCATTTT. The J gene is TRBJ1-5, the V gene TRBV25-1; 10 bases align to TRBD1. The CDR3 contains 17 residues. V lost 1 base to trimming and J lost 0 bases; unmatched junction nucleotides: 3. Germline CDR1 and CDR2: MGHDK and SYGVNS.

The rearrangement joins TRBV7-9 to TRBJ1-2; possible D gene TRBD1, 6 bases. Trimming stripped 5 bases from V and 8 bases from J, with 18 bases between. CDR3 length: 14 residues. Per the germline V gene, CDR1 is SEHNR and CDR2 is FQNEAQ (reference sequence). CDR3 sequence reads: CASSTTQGQRGYTF. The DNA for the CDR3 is TGTGCCAGCAGCACAACCCAGGGGCAGCGAGGCTACACCTTC.

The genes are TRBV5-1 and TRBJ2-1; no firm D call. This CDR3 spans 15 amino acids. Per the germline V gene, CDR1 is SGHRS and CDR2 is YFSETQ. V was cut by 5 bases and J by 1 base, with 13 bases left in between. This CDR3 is CASSYPRMSYNEQFF. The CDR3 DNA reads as TGCGCCAGCAGTTACCCTAGGATGTCCTACAATGAGCAGTTCTTC.

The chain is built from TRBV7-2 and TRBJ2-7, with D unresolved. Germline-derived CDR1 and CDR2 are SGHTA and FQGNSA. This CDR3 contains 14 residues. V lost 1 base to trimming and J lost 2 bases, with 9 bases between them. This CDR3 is CASSLESVTYEQYF. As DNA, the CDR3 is TGTGCCAGCAGCTTAGAATCGGTAACCTACGAGCAGTACTTC.

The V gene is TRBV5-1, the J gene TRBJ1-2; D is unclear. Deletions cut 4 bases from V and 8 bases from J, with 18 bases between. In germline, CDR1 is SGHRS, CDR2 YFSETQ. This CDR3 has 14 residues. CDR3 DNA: TGCGCCAGCAGCCTCGGCTACTCGGGATGGGGCTACACCTTC. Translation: CASSLGYSGWGYTF.

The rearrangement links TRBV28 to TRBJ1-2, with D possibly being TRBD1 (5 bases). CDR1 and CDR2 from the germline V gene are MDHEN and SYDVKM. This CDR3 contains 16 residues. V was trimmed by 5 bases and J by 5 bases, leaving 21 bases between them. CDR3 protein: CASSTFRQNPPYGYTF. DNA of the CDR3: TGTGCCAGCAGTACGTTTCGACAGAATCCTCCTTATGGCTACACCTTC.

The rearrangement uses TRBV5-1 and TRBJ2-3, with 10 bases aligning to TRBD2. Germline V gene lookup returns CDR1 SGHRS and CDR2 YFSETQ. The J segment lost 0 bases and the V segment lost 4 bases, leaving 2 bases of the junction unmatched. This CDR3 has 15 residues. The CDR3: CASSQTSGSTDTQYF. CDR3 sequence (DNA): TGCGCCAGCAGCCAGACTAGCGGGAGCACAGATACGCAGTATTTT.

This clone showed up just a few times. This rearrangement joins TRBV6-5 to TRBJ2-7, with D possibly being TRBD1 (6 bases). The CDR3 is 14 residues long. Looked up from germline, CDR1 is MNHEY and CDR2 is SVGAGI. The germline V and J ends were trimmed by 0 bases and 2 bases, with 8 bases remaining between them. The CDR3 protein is CASSYSAGAYEQYF. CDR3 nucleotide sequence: TGTGCCAGCAGTTACTCGGCAGGGGCCTACGAGCAGTACTTC.

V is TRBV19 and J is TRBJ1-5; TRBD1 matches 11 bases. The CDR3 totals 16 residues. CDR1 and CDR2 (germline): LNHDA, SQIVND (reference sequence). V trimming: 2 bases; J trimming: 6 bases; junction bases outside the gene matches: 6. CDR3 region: CASSIPGTGGSQPQHF. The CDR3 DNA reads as TGTGCCAGTAGTATACCCGGGACAGGGGGGAGTCAGCCCCAGCATTTT.

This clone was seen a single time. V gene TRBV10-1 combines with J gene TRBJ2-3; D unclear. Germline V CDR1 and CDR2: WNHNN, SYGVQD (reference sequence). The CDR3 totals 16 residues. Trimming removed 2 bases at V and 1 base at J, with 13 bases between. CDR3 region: CASSERLGAGTDTQYF. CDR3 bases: TGCGCCAGCAGTGAGCGGCTAGGAGCCGGCACAGATACGCAGTATTTT.

In DNA form, the CDR3 reads TGCGCCAGCAGCCAAGATCTTTTTGTCGCGAGGGTGTTCTTC. Translation: CASSQDLFVARVFF. This sequence joins TRBV4-3 and TRBJ2-1; perhaps TRBD2 as D (5 bases). The germline V and J ends were trimmed by 0 bases and 15 bases, with 18 bases remaining between them. Germline CDR1 is LGHNA and CDR2 is YSLEER. The CDR3 covers 14 residues.

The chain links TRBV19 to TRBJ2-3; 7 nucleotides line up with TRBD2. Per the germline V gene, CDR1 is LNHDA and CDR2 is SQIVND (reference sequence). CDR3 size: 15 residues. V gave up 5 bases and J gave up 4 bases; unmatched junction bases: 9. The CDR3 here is CASSLRLAGADTQYF. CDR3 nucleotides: TGTGCCAGTAGTCTGCGACTAGCTGGGGCAGATACGCAGTATTTT.

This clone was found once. CDR3 protein: CASSLAANEKLFF. CDR3 nucleotides: TGTGCCAGCAGCTTGGCCGCTAATGAAAAACTGTTTTTT. This rearrangement joins TRBV5-5 to TRBJ1-4; D gene ambiguous. Trimming removed 0 bases at V and 3 bases at J, with 3 bases between. The CDR3 extends over 13 amino acids. CDR1 is SGHKS and CDR2 is YYEKEE in the germline V gene (reference sequence).

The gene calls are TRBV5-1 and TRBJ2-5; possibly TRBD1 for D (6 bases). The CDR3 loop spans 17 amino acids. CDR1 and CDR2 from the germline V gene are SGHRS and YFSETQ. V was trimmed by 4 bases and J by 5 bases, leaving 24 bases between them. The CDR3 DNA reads TGCGCCAGCAGCCAGGGGTCTAGTGGGGGATCGGAGGAGACCCAGTACTTC. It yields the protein CASSQGSSGGSEETQYF.

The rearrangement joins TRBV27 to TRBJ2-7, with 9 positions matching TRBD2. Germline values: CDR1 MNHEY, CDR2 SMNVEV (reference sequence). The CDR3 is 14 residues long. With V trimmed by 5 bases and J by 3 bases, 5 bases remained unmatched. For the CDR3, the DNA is TGTGCCAGCAGTCTTAGCGGGAGAAGCTACGAGCAGTACTTC. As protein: CASSLSGRSYEQYF.

This CDR3 reads CASSQLPGQWELFF. CDR3 DNA sequence: TGCGCCAGCAGCCAACTCCCGGGACAGTGGGAGCTGTTTTTT. V gene TRBV4-3 combines with J gene TRBJ2-2; 7 bases are shared with TRBD1. CDR1 LGHNA and CDR2 YSLEER come from the germline V gene. The V segment lost 2 bases and the J segment 9 bases; nucleotides outside the gene matches: 6. This CDR3 comprises 14 residues.

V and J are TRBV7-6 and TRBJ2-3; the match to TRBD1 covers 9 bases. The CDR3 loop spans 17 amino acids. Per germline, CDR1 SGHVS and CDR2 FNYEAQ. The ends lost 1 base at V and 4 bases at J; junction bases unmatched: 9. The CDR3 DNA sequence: TGTGCCAGCAGCTTAGGACCGGGACAGGGAAGAGCAGATACGCAGTATTTT. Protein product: CASSLGPGQGRADTQYF.

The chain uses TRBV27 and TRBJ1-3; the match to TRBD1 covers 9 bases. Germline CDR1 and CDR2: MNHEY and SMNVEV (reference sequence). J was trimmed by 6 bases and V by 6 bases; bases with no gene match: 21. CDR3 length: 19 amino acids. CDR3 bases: TGTGCCAGCAGATCCCCAGCCACCTTGACAGGGGGGGCCGTAAACACCATATATTTT. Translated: CASRSPATLTGGAVNTIYF.